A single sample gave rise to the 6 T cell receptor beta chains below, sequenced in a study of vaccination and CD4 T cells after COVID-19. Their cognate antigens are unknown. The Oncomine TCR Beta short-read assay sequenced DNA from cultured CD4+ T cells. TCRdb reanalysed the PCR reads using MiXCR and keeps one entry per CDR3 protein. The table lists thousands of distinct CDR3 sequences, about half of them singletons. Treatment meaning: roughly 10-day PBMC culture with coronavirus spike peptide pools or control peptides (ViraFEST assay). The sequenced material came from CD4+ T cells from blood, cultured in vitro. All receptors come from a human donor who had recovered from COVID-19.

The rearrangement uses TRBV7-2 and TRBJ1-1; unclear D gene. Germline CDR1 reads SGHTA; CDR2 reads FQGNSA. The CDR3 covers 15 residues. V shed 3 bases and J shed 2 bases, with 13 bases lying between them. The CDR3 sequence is CASSFGHLTNTEAFF. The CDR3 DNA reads TGTGCCAGCAGCTTCGGGCACCTCACCAACACTGAAGCTTTCTTT.

For the CDR3, the DNA is TGTGCCAGCTCACCGCAGGGGGCGGAGACCCAGTACTTC. Protein sequence: CASSPQGAETQYF. The V call is TRBV18, the J call TRBJ2-5, with 8 positions matching TRBD1. With V trimmed by 3 bases and J by 5 bases, 2 bases remained unmatched. The CDR3 loop spans 13 amino acids. CDR1 and CDR2 (germline): KGHSH, LQKENI.

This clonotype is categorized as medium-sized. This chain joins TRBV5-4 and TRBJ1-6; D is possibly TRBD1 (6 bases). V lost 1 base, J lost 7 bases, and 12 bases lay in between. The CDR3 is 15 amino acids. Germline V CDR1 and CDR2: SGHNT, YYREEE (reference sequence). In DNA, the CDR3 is TGTGCCAGCAGCTTGTGGCAGGGGACAAATTCACCCCTCCACTTT. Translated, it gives CASSLWQGTNSPLHF.

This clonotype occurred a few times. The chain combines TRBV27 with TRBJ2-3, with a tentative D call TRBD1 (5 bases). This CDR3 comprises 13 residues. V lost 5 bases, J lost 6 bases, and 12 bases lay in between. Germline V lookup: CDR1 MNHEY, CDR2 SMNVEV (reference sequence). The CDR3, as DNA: TGTGCCAGCAGTCAACAGGAATACGATACGCAGTATTTT. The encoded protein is CASSQQEYDTQYF.

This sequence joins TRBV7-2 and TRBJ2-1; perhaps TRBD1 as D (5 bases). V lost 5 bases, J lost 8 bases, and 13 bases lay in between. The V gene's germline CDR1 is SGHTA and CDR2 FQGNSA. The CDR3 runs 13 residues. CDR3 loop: CASSGLGADEQFF. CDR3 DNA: TGTGCCAGCAGCGGATTAGGGGCGGATGAGCAGTTCTTC.

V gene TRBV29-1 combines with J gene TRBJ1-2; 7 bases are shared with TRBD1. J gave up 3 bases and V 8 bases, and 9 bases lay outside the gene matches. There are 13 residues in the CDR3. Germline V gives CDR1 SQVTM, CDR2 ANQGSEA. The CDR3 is CSSSRDSYYGYTF. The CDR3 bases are TGCAGCTCAAGCCGGGACAGCTACTATGGCTACACCTTC.